Listed here are 22 T cell receptor beta chains from one sample, sequenced in a study of Ad26.COV2.S vaccination and SARS-CoV-2 variants. Treatment denoted: around 19 received Ad26.COV2.S at low or high dose, single or two shots; several received placebo; per-sample allocation not given. The study sampled participants on day 63 after the first vaccine or placebo injection. Sequenced by immunoSEQ multiplex PCR; TCRdb stores in-frame clones only, minus some. Here the sample spans around 320,000 clones, about 86% being singletons. The specimen comprised peripheral blood, sampled in a trial of Ad26.COV2.S vaccine versus placebo. The receptor set was obtained from a person between 18 and 60 years old who received the Ad26.COV2.S COVID-19 vaccine or a placebo.

The rearrangement joins TRBV5-4 to TRBJ2-5, with TRBD2 matching over 9 bases. Looked up from germline, CDR1 is SGHNT and CDR2 is YYREEE (reference sequence). The CDR3 runs to 15 residues. Germline trimming cut 4 bases from V and 2 bases from J; bases unmatched to any gene: 6. The CDR3 nucleotides read TGTGCCAGCAGCCCTAGCGGGGCCGATCAAGAGACCCAGTACTTC. Its translation: CASSPSGADQETQYF.

V gene TRBV7-2 combines with J gene TRBJ1-1, with D unresolved. Germline V gives CDR1 SGHTA, CDR2 FQGNSA. CDR3 length: 14 amino acids. The ends were cut back, 5 bases at V and 0 bases at J, with 10 bases in the middle. CDR3 protein: CASSPKDLNTEAFF. CDR3 DNA: TGTGCCAGCAGCCCAAAGGACCTGAACACTGAAGCTTTCTTT.

The chain is built from TRBV11-2 and TRBJ2-1, with 9 bases lining up with TRBD2. The V segment lost 7 bases and the J segment 5 bases; nucleotides outside the gene matches: 9. Germline lookup yields CDR1 SGHAT and CDR2 FQNNGV. This CDR3 has 15 residues. CDR3 nucleotides: TGTGCCAGCATTAAAGCGGGGGGCCTGGACAATGAGCAGTTCTTC. It codes for CASIKAGGLDNEQFF. Variable domain in full (rest from reference TRBV11-2 and TRBJ2-1): EAGVAQSPRYKIIEKRQSVAFWCNPISGHATLYWYQQILGQGPKLLIQFQNNGVVDDSQLPKDRFSAERLKGVDSTLKIQPAKLEDSAVYLCASIKAGGLDNEQFFGPGTRLTVL.

The CDR3 region has the DNA TGTGCCAGTAGTATGGGAGGGTCCGCGAACACCGGGGAGCTGTTTTTT. It specifies CASSMGGSANTGELFF. The chain uses TRBV19 and TRBJ2-2, with TRBD2 matching 7 bases. Germline V lookup: CDR1 LNHDA, CDR2 SQIVND (reference sequence). Germline trimming cut 3 bases from V and 0 bases from J; bases unmatched to any gene: 4. The CDR3 is made up of 16 amino acids. The variable domain in full, completed from reference TRBV19 and TRBJ2-2, reads DGGITQSPKYLFRKEGQNVTLSCEQNLNHDAMYWYRQDPGQGLRLIYYSQIVNDFQKGDIAEGYSVSREKKESFPLTVTSAQKNPTAFYLCASSMGGSANTGELFFGEGSRLTVL.

The rearrangement joins TRBV30 to TRBJ2-2; no clear D gene. CDR1 is GTSNPN, CDR2 SVGIG, per germline (reference sequence). The CDR3 totals 15 residues. Trimming left V 4 bases short and J 4 bases short, with 16 bases between. CDR3 protein: CAWNRRQEFTGELFF. Here the CDR3 DNA reads TGTGCCTGGAACCGTAGGCAGGAGTTCACCGGGGAGCTGTTTTTT.

The rearrangement links TRBV10-3 to TRBJ2-1; 12 nucleotides agree with TRBD1. V lost 6 bases, J lost 8 bases, and 8 bases stayed unmatched. The CDR3 runs 15 residues. Per germline, CDR1 ENHRY and CDR2 SYGVKD. The CDR3 reads CAIRRRDRGLDEQFF. CDR3 nucleotides: TGTGCCATCAGACGCCGGGACAGGGGGCTTGATGAGCAGTTCTTC.

The chain employs TRBV5-1 and TRBJ1-1, with D possibly being TRBD1 (5 bases). The CDR3 contains 13 residues. Germline V lookup: CDR1 SGHRS, CDR2 YFSETQ. V lost 3 bases and J lost 3, with 9 bases in between. DNA for the CDR3: TGCGCCAGCAGCTGGGGACTCCACACTGAAGCTTTCTTT. The encoded protein is CASSWGLHTEAFF.

J is TRBJ1-2 and V is TRBV29-1, with D uncertain. CDR1 and CDR2 from the germline V gene are SQVTM and ANQGSEA. V lost 5 bases to trimming and J lost 0 bases, with 13 bases between them. The CDR3 loop spans 14 amino acids. CDR3 loop: CSVSLFPANYGYTF. The CDR3 nucleotides are TGCAGCGTTAGTCTCTTTCCAGCTAACTATGGCTACACCTTC.

V gene TRBV6-6 combines with J gene TRBJ1-3; 10 bases are shared with TRBD1. The junction had 4 bases not matched to a gene; V was cut back by 2 bases and J by 6 bases. The CDR3 spans 15 residues. Per the germline V gene, CDR1 is MNHNY and CDR2 is SVGAGI (reference sequence). CDR3 nucleotides: TGTGCCAGCAGTTACCTCGGGACAGGGGAAAACACCATATATTTT. It translates to CASSYLGTGENTIYF.

This clone was observed a single time. Distinct nucleotide sequences in the sample also encode this CDR3. This chain links TRBV5-1 with TRBJ1-4; weak D call: TRBD1 (6 bases). This CDR3 has 14 amino acids. With 5 bases removed from V and 6 bases from J, the gap between germline ends came to 14 bases. Per the germline V gene, CDR1 is SGHRS and CDR2 is YFSETQ. This CDR3 reads CASSPGHRDEKLFF. The CDR3 coding sequence is TGCGCCAGCAGTCCGGGACATAGAGATGAAAAACTGTTTTTT.

Comments on this clone: One end of the junction fails to match germline, which may point to a read error. V and J are TRBV7-2 and TRBJ2-7, with D possibly being TRBD2 (7 bases). Germline V gives CDR1 SGHTA, CDR2 FQGNSA. This CDR3 is 15 amino acids long. CDR3 sequence reads: CASTLGGGHSYEQYF. The DNA of the CDR3 is TGTGCCAGCACCTTAGGGGGGGGACACTCCTACGAGCAGTACTTC.

This clone was detected only once. V usage is TRBV4-2 and J usage is TRBJ1-4; 10 nucleotides line up with TRBD1. The CDR3 sequence is 16 residues long. Germline assignment: CDR1 LGHNA and CDR2 YNFKEQ. J lost 8 bases, V lost 1 base, and 7 bases had no gene match. In nucleotides, the CDR3 is TGTGCCAGCAGCCAAGGTCAGGGGACAGGGGCCGAAAAACTGTTTTTT. This encodes CASSQGQGTGAEKLFF.

This sequence joins TRBV7-6 and TRBJ2-1; the match to TRBD2 covers 8 bases. The V gene end was trimmed by 6 bases and the J gene end by 5 bases; junction bases not matched to a gene: 12. From germline, CDR1 is SGHVS and CDR2 FNYEAQ. This CDR3 is built from 16 residues. This chain's CDR3 is CASSRSSGGQNNEQFF. For the CDR3, the DNA is TGTGCCAGCAGTCGATCCTCGGGGGGGCAAAACAATGAGCAGTTCTTC. The whole variable domain, filled in from reference TRBV7-6 and TRBJ2-1, reads GAGVSQSPRYKVTKRGQDVALRCDPISGHVSLYWYRQALGQGPEFLTYFNYEAQQDKSGLPNDRFSAERPEGSISTLTIQRTEQRDSAMYRCASSRSSGGQNNEQFFGPGTRLTVL.

The rearrangement links TRBV5-1 to TRBJ2-5, with 7 bases identical to TRBD2. The junction had 4 bases not matched to a gene; V was cut back by 7 bases and J by 1 base. Germline V gene data show CDR1 as SGHRS and CDR2 as YFSETQ. This CDR3 contains 13 residues. This chain's CDR3 is CASGASGQETQYF. CDR3 coding DNA: TGCGCCAGCGGGGCTAGCGGCCAAGAGACCCAGTACTTC.

The CDR3 DNA is TGTGCCAGCACTGCGATGGGCAGCGGCGGCTACACCTTC. This encodes CASTAMGSGGYTF. The rearrangement joins TRBV3-1 (or the pseudogene TRBV3-2) to TRBJ1-2; no definite D call. V was cut by 7 bases and J by 8 bases, with 17 bases left in between. There are 13 residues in the CDR3. Germline loops: CDR1 LGHDT, CDR2 YNNKEL (reference sequence).

The chain joins TRBV7-8 to TRBJ1-2, with no clear D. V dropped 8 bases and J dropped 4 bases, with 14 bases sitting between them. The germline V gene has CDR1 SGHVS and CDR2 FQNEAQ. This CDR3 region has 13 residues. The CDR3 nucleotides are TGTGCCAGCGGACTTTCCGGTCCCTATGGCTACACCTTC. It translates to CASGLSGPYGYTF.

The chain employs TRBV7-9 and TRBJ1-1, with a weak D call TRBD1 (6 bases). This CDR3 comprises 18 residues. Trimming left V 4 bases short and J 4 bases short, with 25 bases between. Per germline, CDR1 SEHNR and CDR2 FQNEAQ (reference sequence). CDR3 sequence (DNA): TGTGCCAGCAGCTCCATAGGGGGGATTTCGGCTTTGGCCACTGAAGCTTTCTTT. It is translated as CASSSIGGISALATEAFF.

This clone turned up a few times. The rearrangement joins TRBV7-9 to TRBJ2-5; TRBD2 matches at 14 bases. Germline CDR1 and CDR2: SEHNR and FQNEAQ (reference sequence). This CDR3 has 15 residues. With 3 bases clipped from V and 7 bases from J, the junction kept 4 bases outside the gene matches. CDR3 in amino acids: CASSLGTSGGATQYF. The DNA of the CDR3 is TGTGCCAGCAGCTTGGGGACTAGCGGGGGAGCGACCCAGTACTTC.

The CDR3 spells CASSPAGPGELFF. For the CDR3, the DNA is TGTGCCAGCAGCCCCGCGGGGCCCGGGGAGCTGTTTTTT. The chain uses TRBV2 and TRBJ2-2, with a possible D match to TRBD2 (6 bases). With 6 bases removed from V and 6 bases from J, the gap between germline ends came to 11 bases. CDR3 length: 13 amino acids. In germline, CDR1 is SNHLY, CDR2 FYNNEI.

The J gene is TRBJ1-1, the V gene TRBV15; D ambiguous. Trimming took off 0 bases at V and 0 bases at J, with 8 bases between the two ends. This CDR3 is built from 15 residues. Germline lookup yields CDR1 LNHNV and CDR2 YYDKDF (reference sequence). The CDR3 is CATSRDLGMNTEAFF. CDR3 nucleotide sequence: TGTGCCACCAGCAGAGATCTGGGTATGAACACTGAAGCTTTCTTT.

This chain joins TRBV7-2 and TRBJ2-1; D might be TRBD1 (5 bases). The CDR3 length is 16 residues. V was shortened by 1 base and J by 5 bases, with 15 bases between the two germline ends. From germline, CDR1 is SGHTA and CDR2 FQGNSA. DNA for the CDR3: TGTGCCAGCAGCTTAGGCTCCGGCAGGGTGAACAATGAGCAGTTCTTC. Translation: CASSLGSGRVNNEQFF. Together with reference TRBV7-2 and TRBJ2-1, the CDR3 gives the full variable domain: GAGVSQSPSNKVTEKGKDVELRCDPISGHTALYWYRQSLGQGLEFLIYFQGNSAPDKSGLPSDRFSAERTGGSVSTLTIQRTQQEDSAVYLCASSLGSGRVNNEQFFGPGTRLTVL.

This clone was observed a few times. The chain recombines TRBV29-1 with TRBJ1-4; perhaps TRBD1 as D (6 bases). The germline CDR1 and CDR2 sequences are SQVTM and ANQGSEA. Deletions cut 5 bases from V and 7 bases from J, with 14 bases between. The CDR3 is made up of 13 amino acids. The CDR3 nucleotides are TGCAGCGTTCAAACAGGGTCGCCTGAAAAACTGTTTTTT. This codes for CSVQTGSPEKLFF.